This TCR beta chain came from a study of blood T cell repertoires in COVID-19. Overall study context: The cDNA or gDNA used as material had been derived from T cells, B-cell-depleted T cells, or PBMCs.

Profiling relied on immunoSEQ multiplex PCR, and the TCRdb table lists in-frame clones only, not all of them. The sample holds more than 200,000 clones; about 89% are singletons and the top ten take approximately 4.2%. Recovered participants had two consecutive negative NP/OP PCR tests, healthcare professional clearance, or symptom resolution. The germline gives CDR1 LGHDT, CDR2 YNNKEL (reference sequence). This CDR3 is 16 amino acids long. V gave up 1 base and J gave up 2 bases, with 14 bases separating them. The sequenced sample was PBMCs or T cells enriched from blood (not recorded which). The V call is TRBV3-1 (or the pseudogene TRBV3-2), the J call TRBJ1-1; the D is unclear. The source is a woman aged 30 to 39 who had recovered from COVID-19. The chain's CDR3 is CASSQAAGSRNTEAFF. The CDR3 bases are TGTGCCAGCAGCCAAGCTGCAGGTTCCCGAAACACTGAAGCTTTCTTT.